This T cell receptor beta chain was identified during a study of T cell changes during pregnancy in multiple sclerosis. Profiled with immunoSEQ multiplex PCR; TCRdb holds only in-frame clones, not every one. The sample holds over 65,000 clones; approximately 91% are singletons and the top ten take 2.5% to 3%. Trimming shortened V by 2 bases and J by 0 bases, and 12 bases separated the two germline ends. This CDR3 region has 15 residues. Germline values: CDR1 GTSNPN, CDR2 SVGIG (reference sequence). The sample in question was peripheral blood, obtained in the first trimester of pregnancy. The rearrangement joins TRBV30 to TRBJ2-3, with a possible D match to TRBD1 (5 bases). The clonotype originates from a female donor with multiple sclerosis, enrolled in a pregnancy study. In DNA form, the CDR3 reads TGTGCCTGGAGTCCAGGGCACTCTAGCACAGATACGCAGTATTTT. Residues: CAWSPGHSSTDTQYF.